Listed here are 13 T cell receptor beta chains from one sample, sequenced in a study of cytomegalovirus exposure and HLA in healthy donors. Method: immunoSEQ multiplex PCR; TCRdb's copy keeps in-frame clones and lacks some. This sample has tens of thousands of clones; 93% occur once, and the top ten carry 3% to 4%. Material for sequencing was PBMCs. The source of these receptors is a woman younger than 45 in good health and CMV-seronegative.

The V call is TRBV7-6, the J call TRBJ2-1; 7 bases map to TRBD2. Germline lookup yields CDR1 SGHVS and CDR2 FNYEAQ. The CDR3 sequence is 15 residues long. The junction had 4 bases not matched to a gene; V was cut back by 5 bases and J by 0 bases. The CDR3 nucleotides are TGTGCCAGCAGCCGCGGGGGTCCCTCCTACAATGAGCAGTTCTTC. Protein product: CASSRGGPSYNEQFF. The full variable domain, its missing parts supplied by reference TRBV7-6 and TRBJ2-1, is GAGVSQSPRYKVTKRGQDVALRCDPISGHVSLYWYRQALGQGPEFLTYFNYEAQQDKSGLPNDRFSAERPEGSISTLTIQRTEQRDSAMYRCASSRGGPSYNEQFFGPGTRLTVL.

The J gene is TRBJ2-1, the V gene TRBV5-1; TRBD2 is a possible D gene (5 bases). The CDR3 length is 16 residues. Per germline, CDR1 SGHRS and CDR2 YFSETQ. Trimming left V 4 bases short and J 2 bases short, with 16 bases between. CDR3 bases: TGCGCCAGCAGCGCCCGGGGTAGCGCAACCTACAATGAGCAGTTCTTC. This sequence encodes CASSARGSATYNEQFF. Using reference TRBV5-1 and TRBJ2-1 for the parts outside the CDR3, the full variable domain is KAGVTQTPRYLIKTRGQQVTLSCSPISGHRSVSWYQQTPGQGLQFLFEYFSETQRNKGNFPGRFSGRQFSNSRSEMNVSTLELGDSALYLCASSARGSATYNEQFFGPGTRLTVL.

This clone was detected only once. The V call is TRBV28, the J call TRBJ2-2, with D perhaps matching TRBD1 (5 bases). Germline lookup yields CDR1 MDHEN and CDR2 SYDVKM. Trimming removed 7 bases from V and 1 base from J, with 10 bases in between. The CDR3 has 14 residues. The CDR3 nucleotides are TGTGCCAGCATAACCGGACAGAACACCGGGGAGCTGTTTTTT. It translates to CASITGQNTGELFF.

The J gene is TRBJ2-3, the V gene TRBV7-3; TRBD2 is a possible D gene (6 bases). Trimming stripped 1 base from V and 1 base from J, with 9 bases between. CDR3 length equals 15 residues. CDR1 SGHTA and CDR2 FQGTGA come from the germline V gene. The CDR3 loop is CASSLSGTRTDTQYF. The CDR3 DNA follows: TGTGCCAGCAGCTTAAGTGGGACTCGCACAGATACGCAGTATTTT.

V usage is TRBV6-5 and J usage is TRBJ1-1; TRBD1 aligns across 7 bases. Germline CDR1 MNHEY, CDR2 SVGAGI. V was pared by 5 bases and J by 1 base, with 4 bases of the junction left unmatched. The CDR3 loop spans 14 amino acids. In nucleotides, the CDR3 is TGTGCCAGCAGTAAGGGGACAGCGAACACTGAAGCTTTCTTT. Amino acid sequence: CASSKGTANTEAFF.

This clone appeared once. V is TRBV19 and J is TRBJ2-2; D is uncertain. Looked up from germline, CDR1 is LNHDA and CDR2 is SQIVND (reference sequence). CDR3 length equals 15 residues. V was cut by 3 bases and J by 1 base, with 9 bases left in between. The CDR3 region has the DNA TGTGCCAGTAGTATGCGGAGCAGGAACACCGGGGAGCTGTTTTTT. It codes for CASSMRSRNTGELFF. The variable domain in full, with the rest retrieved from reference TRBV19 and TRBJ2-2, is DGGITQSPKYLFRKEGQNVTLSCEQNLNHDAMYWYRQDPGQGLRLIYYSQIVNDFQKGDIAEGYSVSREKKESFPLTVTSAQKNPTAFYLCASSMRSRNTGELFFGEGSRLTVL.

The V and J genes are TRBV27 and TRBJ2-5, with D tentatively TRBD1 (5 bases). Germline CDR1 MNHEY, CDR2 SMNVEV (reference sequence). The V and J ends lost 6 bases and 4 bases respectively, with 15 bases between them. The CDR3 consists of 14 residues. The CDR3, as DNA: TGTGCCAGCAGCCACCGTGGGGCCGGAGAGACCCAGTACTTC. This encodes CASSHRGAGETQYF.

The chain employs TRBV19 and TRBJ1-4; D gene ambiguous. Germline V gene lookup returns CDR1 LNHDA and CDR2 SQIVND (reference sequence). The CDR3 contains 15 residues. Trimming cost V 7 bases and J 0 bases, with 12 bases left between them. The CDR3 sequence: CASTPRQTTNEKLFF. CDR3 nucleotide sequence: TGTGCCAGTACTCCTCGTCAGACAACTAATGAAAAACTGTTTTTT.

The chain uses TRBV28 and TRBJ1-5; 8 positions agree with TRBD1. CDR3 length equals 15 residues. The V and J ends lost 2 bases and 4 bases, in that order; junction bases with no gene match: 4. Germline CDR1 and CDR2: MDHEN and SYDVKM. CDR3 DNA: TGTGCCAGCAGTTTACCCCGGACAGGGAATCAGCCCCAGCATTTT. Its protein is CASSLPRTGNQPQHF. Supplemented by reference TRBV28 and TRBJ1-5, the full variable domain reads DVKVTQSSRYLVKRTGEKVFLECVQDMDHENMFWYRQDPGLGLRLIYFSYDVKMKEKGDIPEGYSVSREKKERFSLILESASTNQTSMYLCASSLPRTGNQPQHFGDGTRLSIL.

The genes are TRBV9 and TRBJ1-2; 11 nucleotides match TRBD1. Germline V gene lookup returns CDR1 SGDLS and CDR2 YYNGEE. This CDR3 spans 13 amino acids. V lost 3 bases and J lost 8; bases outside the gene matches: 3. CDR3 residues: CASSAWTGGGYTF. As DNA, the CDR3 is TGTGCCAGCAGCGCATGGACAGGGGGCGGCTACACCTTC.

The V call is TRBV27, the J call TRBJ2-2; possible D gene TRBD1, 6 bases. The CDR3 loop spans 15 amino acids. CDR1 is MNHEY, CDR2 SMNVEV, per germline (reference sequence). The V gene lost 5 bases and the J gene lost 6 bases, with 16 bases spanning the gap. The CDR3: CASSVGTSRAGELFF. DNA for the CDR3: TGTGCCAGCAGTGTGGGGACATCCCGCGCCGGGGAGCTGTTTTTT.

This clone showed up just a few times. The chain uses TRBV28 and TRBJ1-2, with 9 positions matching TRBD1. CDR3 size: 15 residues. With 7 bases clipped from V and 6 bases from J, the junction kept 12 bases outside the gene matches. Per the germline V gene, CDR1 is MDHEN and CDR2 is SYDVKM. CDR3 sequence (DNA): TGTGCCAGCAAGGGACAGGGAGATGTTTGGCATGGCTACACCTTC. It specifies CASKGQGDVWHGYTF.

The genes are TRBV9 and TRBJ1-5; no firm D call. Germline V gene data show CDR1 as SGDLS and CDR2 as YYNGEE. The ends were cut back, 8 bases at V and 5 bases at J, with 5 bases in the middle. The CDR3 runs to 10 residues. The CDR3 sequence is CASLYQPQHF. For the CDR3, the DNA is TGTGCCAGTTTATATCAGCCCCAGCATTTT.